These 17 T cell receptor beta chains originate from one sample sequenced in a study of T-cell reconstitution after alpha-beta-depleted transplantation in children. Library preparation (for TCRbeta) was performed with unique molecular identifiers. TCRdb reanalysed the PCR reads using MiXCR and keeps one entry per CDR3 protein. The sample consists of around 480,000 distinct CDR3 sequences, roughly 33% of them appearing once. The sample consisted of PBMCs from the stem cell graft donor, taken from the stem cell graft. The receptor source for this set is a human donor who donated a stem cell graft to a child with aplastic anemia.

The V gene is TRBV13, the J gene TRBJ2-3; D uncertain. Germline V gene data show CDR1 as PRHDT and CDR2 as FYEKMQ (reference sequence). The length of the CDR3 is 16 residues. Trimming left V 0 bases short and J 2 bases short, with 12 bases between. CDR3 nucleotides: TGTGCCAGCAGCTTAGGGCAATTGCGTCACACAGATACGCAGTATTTT. It encodes CASSLGQLRHTDTQYF.

The rearrangement uses TRBV4-2 and TRBJ2-3; 10 bases are a match to TRBD1. Losses at the gene ends were 4 bases for V and 2 bases for J; bases not matched to a gene: 6. Germline assignment: CDR1 LGHNA and CDR2 YNFKEQ. The CDR3 covers 16 residues. This chain's CDR3 is CASSPWDRGDTDTQYF. The CDR3 DNA follows: TGTGCCAGCAGCCCCTGGGACAGGGGTGACACAGATACGCAGTATTTT.

This clonotype showed up just once. The rearrangement joins TRBV2 to TRBJ1-1, with a tentative D call TRBD1 (6 bases). Trimming cost V 6 bases and J 0 bases, with 11 bases left between them. CDR1 SNHLY and CDR2 FYNNEI come from the germline V gene. The CDR3 covers 14 residues. The DNA for the CDR3 is TGTGCCAGCAGAAAAGACAGGCTGAACACTGAAGCTTTCTTT. Amino acid sequence: CASRKDRLNTEAFF.

The chain employs TRBV12-3 or TRBV12-4 and TRBJ2-7, with TRBD1 as a possible D gene (5 bases). The V end was cut by 3 bases, the J end by 4 bases, with 7 bases between. This CDR3 is 12 amino acids long. The CDR3 reads CASSLGQYEQYV. The CDR3 region has the DNA TGTGCCAGCAGTTTGGGGCAATACGAGCAGTACGTC.

The chain employs TRBV12-3 or TRBV12-4 and TRBJ2-1; 10 nucleotides match TRBD2. V shed 4 bases, J shed 7 bases, and the junction held 10 bases outside the gene matches. The CDR3 consists of 16 residues. CDR3 DNA sequence: TGTGCCAGCAGTTGGGAAGAAGCGGGAGGGGAAAATGAGCAGTTCTTC. As protein: CASSWEEAGGENEQFF.

This chain joins TRBV27 and TRBJ2-5; the D gene is possibly TRBD2 (5 bases). Germline-derived CDR1 and CDR2 are MNHEY and SMNVEV (reference sequence). The CDR3 is 15 residues long. V lost 2 bases and J 7 bases, leaving 17 bases between the germline ends. CDR3 sequence (DNA): TGTGCCAGCAGTTTAGGTGGCCCGACCGAGGGGACCCAGTACTTC. Its translation is CASSLGGPTEGTQYF.

The chain joins TRBV7-2 to TRBJ1-5; D is uncertain. The germline V and J ends were trimmed by 1 base and 3 bases, with 10 bases remaining between them. The CDR3 contains 15 residues. Germline lookup yields CDR1 SGHTA and CDR2 FQGNSA. The CDR3, as DNA: TGTGCCAGCAGCTTAGATGAGGCCTACAATCAGCCCCAGCATTTT. Amino acids: CASSLDEAYNQPQHF.

There are a few counts of this clonotype. CDR3 nucleotide sequence: TGTGCCAGCAGTTTGTTGGGCCCCTATGGCTACACCTTC. Its translation is CASSLLGPYGYTF. V is TRBV6-5 and J is TRBJ1-2; no firm D call. This CDR3 has 13 amino acids. Germline values: CDR1 MNHEY, CDR2 SVGAGI. Trimming removed 4 bases from V and 4 bases from J, with 10 bases in between.

This chain connects TRBV3-1 to TRBJ2-5, with a possible D match to TRBD2 (5 bases). The CDR3 sequence is 13 residues long. Germline CDR1 and CDR2: LGHDT and YNNKEL (reference sequence). V dropped 1 base and J dropped 5 bases, with 8 bases sitting between them. The CDR3 DNA reads as TGTGCCAGCAGCCAAGTCCCGGGGGAGACCCAGTACTTC. The encoded protein is CASSQVPGETQYF.

In its sample, this clonotype was seen a few times. DNA for the CDR3: TGTGCCTGGAGTTCCACCACCAACCCCTTTCGGGAGCAGTACGTC. As protein: CAWSSTTNPFREQYV. The J gene is TRBJ2-7, the V gene TRBV30; D is uncertain. CDR3 length: 15 residues. Germline assignment: CDR1 GTSNPN and CDR2 SVGIG (reference sequence). Between the trimmed V and J ends, which lost 2 bases and 7 bases, there was a span of 21 bases.

The genes are TRBV5-1 and TRBJ2-3; 13 nucleotides agree with TRBD2. J was trimmed by 4 bases and V by 4 bases; bases with no gene match: 6. CDR1 is SGHRS and CDR2 is YFSETQ in the germline V gene. The CDR3 runs 16 residues. This chain's CDR3 is CASSLGTSGIPDTQYF. The CDR3 DNA is TGCGCCAGCAGCCTCGGGACTAGCGGGATTCCAGATACGCAGTATTTT.

The chain combines TRBV29-1 with TRBJ2-7; D assignment may be TRBD1 or TRBD2 (5 bases each). V lost 2 bases and J lost 5, with 16 bases in between. This CDR3 has 14 residues. CDR1 is SQVTM and CDR2 is ANQGSEA in the germline V gene. The CDR3 bases are TGCAGCGTTGAAAGCCAGGGAGTAGTCGACGAGCAGTACTTC. This translates into CSVESQGVVDEQYF.

In this sample, this clonotype turned up a few times. The gene calls are TRBV12-3 or TRBV12-4 and TRBJ2-7; TRBD1 matches 9 bases. This CDR3 contains 15 residues. V gave up 3 bases and J gave up 5 bases; unmatched junction bases: 8. Written as DNA, the CDR3 is TGTGCCAGCAGTTTTCCCGGGACAGGGCTCGACGAGCAGTACTTC. Encoded protein: CASSFPGTGLDEQYF.

This clonotype was observed a handful of times. The J gene is TRBJ1-5, the V gene TRBV20-1; D is possibly TRBD1 (6 bases). CDR3 length equals 13 residues. V dropped 5 bases and J dropped 2 bases, with 10 bases sitting between them. Germline V gives CDR1 DFQATT, CDR2 SNEGSKA (reference sequence). CDR3 DNA sequence: TGCAGTGCTCTTCCAGGGGGCAATCAGCCCCAGCATTTT. This codes for CSALPGGNQPQHF.

This clonotype was found a few times. The chain joins TRBV5-1 to TRBJ2-3, with 7 bases aligning to TRBD1. Unmatched junction bases numbered 2, after V lost 1 base and J lost 0 bases. CDR1 SGHRS and CDR2 YFSETQ come from the germline V gene. The CDR3 sequence is 15 residues long. For the CDR3, the DNA is TGCGCCAGCAGCTTGTTGGGACAGAGCACAGATACGCAGTATTTT. The encoded protein is CASSLLGQSTDTQYF.

The chain joins TRBV6-1 to TRBJ1-5; D is unclear. The V end lost 1 base, the J end lost 0 bases, and 10 bases lay between the germline ends. CDR1 and CDR2 (germline): MNHNS, SASEGT. The CDR3 runs 16 residues. The CDR3 nucleotides read TGTGCCAGCAGTGAAGGGGCGAGATATAGCAATCAGCCCCAGCATTTT. It yields the protein CASSEGARYSNQPQHF.

The chain has TRBV7-8 and TRBJ1-1; unclear D gene. The CDR3 extends over 14 amino acids. Per the germline V gene, CDR1 is SGHVS and CDR2 is FQNEAQ. V gave up 1 base and J gave up 2 bases, with 8 bases separating them. CDR3 coding DNA: TGTGCCAGCAGCTTAGGAATAGGTAACACTGAAGCTTTCTTT. This sequence encodes CASSLGIGNTEAFF.